This is a list of T cell receptor beta chains from one sample in a study of cytomegalovirus exposure and HLA in healthy donors. Method: immunoSEQ multiplex PCR; TCRdb's copy keeps in-frame clones and lacks some. The table has about 190,000 clones, over 80% seen once. Specimen: PBMCs. These TCRs come from a man aged 30-40 years in good health and CMV-seronegative. Both conserved end residues are part of each CDR3. Fields, in order: J gene, D gene, V gene, clone size, CDR3 DNA, CDR3 protein. A D gene is named only where the DNA matches it firmly. Not all rows give a size; the values are once, few, many and, for expanded clones, a class.

TRBJ2-5	-	TRBV4-2	-	TGTGCCAGCAGCCGGGACTCCTTTCAGAACGAAGAGACCCAGTACTTC	CASSRDSFQNEETQYF
TRBJ2-1	-	TRBV2	-	TGTGCCAGCAGGCAACTAGCAGGTGGTGGCAATGAGCAGTTCTTC	CASRQLAGGGNEQFF
TRBJ2-1	TRBD2	TRBV4-1	-	TGCGCCAGCAGCCAAGCGCTAGCGGGAGATCAATCGGTAGGCTACAATGAGCAGTTCTTC	CASSQALAGDQSVGYNEQFF
TRBJ2-3	-	TRBV25-1	-	TGTGCCAGCAGTGGGGCTAGCGGCACAGATACGCAGTATTTT	CASSGASGTDTQYF
TRBJ2-3	-	TRBV7-6	-	TGTGCCAGCAGCTCCGAAAGACCTCTAGCGATTGGAGATACGCAGTATTTT	CASSSERPLAIGDTQYF
TRBJ2-3	-	TRBV11-3	-	TGTGCCAGCAGCTTTGGTACAGTAACAGATACGCAGTATTTT	CASSFGTVTDTQYF
TRBJ2-7	TRBD1	TRBV27	-	TGTGCCAGCAGTCGTGGACAGGGCTCCTACGAGCAGTACTTC	CASSRGQGSYEQYF
TRBJ1-1	TRBD1	TRBV7-6	once	TGTGCCAGCAGGCCCGGGACAGTGAACACTGAAGCTTTCTTT	CASRPGTVNTEAFF
TRBJ1-2	TRBD1	TRBV2	-	TGTGCCAGCAGTGAATTGCCGGGACAGGGGATTTTTGGCTACACCTTC	CASSELPGQGIFGYTF
TRBJ2-7	-	TRBV6-1	-	TGTGCCAGCAGTGAGAACAGTTCCTACGAGCAGTACTTC	CASSENSSYEQYF
TRBJ2-2	TRBD1	TRBV28	few	TGTGCCAGCAGGCAGCAGGGGGCGCTGACCGGGGAGCTGTTTTTT	CASRQQGALTGELFF
TRBJ1-2	-	TRBV13	-	TGTGCCAGCAGCTTAGGCGGTCAGGGCGATCGAAAGGAAACCTTC	CASSLGGQGDRKETF
TRBJ1-5	TRBD1	TRBV2	-	TGTGCCAGCAATAAGGGACAGAGCTTCAATCAGCCCCAGCATTTT	CASNKGQSFNQPQHF
TRBJ1-1	-	TRBV19	-	TGTGCCAGTAGTGCACGGACTGACGTCTTTGAAGCTTTCTTT	CASSARTDVFEAFF
TRBJ2-3	TRBD1	TRBV15	-	TGTGCCACCAGCAGGTTACAGGGGGGTAGAGATACGCAGTATTTT	CATSRLQGGRDTQYF
TRBJ2-2	-	TRBV29-1	-	TGCAGCGTTGCCCGAGCCACCGGGGAGCTGTTTTTT	CSVARATGELFF
TRBJ2-1	TRBD2	TRBV18	-	TGTGCCAGCTCACCATTGGGCGGGGGGTACAATGAGCAGTTCTTC	CASSPLGGGYNEQFF
TRBJ2-3	TRBD1	TRBV4-1	-	TGCGCCAGCAGCCAACAGACAGGGGTGGGCCAGCCAAACACAGATACGCAGTATTTT	CASSQQTGVGQPNTDTQYF
TRBJ2-1	-	TRBV7-8	-	TGTGCCAGCAGCCCACGTAGCGGATCGAACTTCAATGAGCAGTTCTTC	CASSPRSGSNFNEQFF
TRBJ1-4	-	TRBV11-2	-	TGTGCCAGCAGCTTAGACCCCATCAGGCCTGGTAATGAAAAACTGTTTTTT	CASSLDPIRPGNEKLFF
TRBJ1-3	TRBD1	TRBV9	-	TGTGCCGGCAGCGTAGAAGGACAGGGATCAAACACCATATATTTT	CAGSVEGQGSNTIYF
TRBJ1-6	TRBD1	TRBV7-7	-	TGTGCTAGCAGCTTATCCCAGGGGGGAAATAATTCACCCCTCCACTTT	CASSLSQGGNNSPLHF
TRBJ2-3	-	TRBV7-2	-	TGTGCCAGCAGCTTAGACCAGGCCACTCCTGGCACAGATATGCAGTATTTT	CASSLDQATPGTDMQYF
TRBJ2-3	-	TRBV30	-	TGTGCCTCCGGGTCAGCGGGACACGTGGGGGGCACAGATACGCAGTATTTT	CASGSAGHVGGTDTQYF
TRBJ2-1	TRBD2	TRBV7-9	-	TGTGCCAGCAGCTTAGCGGGTCGAGCGGGAGGACGCGGTGAGCAGTTCTTC	CASSLAGRAGGRGEQFF
TRBJ2-3	TRBD1	TRBV6-5	-	TGTGCCAGCAGTTCGGACAGGGGGAGCACAGATACGCAGTATTTT	CASSSDRGSTDTQYF
TRBJ2-2	-	TRBV6-5	-	TGTGCCAGCCTCCGTTCCCGGTTCGCCGGGGAGCTGTTTTTT	CASLRSRFAGELFF
TRBJ2-5	-	TRBV2	-	TGTGCCAGCACCTCGCTTGGGGGGAGGGAGACCCAGTACTTC	CASTSLGGRETQYF
TRBJ2-1	-	TRBV6-1	once	TGTGCCAGCAGTGAAGAGGGACAAGTCAATGAGCAGTTCTTC	CASSEEGQVNEQFF
TRBJ2-5	TRBD1	TRBV5-1	-	TGCGCCAGCAGCAAGGGGACAGACGCGAAGACCCAGTACTTC	CASSKGTDAKTQYF
TRBJ1-1	-	TRBV19	once	TGTGCCAGTAGTATAACAGGTGGATTAAACACTGAAGCTTTCTTT	CASSITGGLNTEAFF
TRBJ2-5	TRBD2	TRBV7-2	-	TGTGCCAGCAGTTCCAAGCGGGGGGAAGAGACCCAGTACTTC	CASSSKRGEETQYF
TRBJ1-5	TRBD1	TRBV7-8	-	TGTGCCAGCAGCTTAGGTAGGACAGGGGAAGATGGCAATCAGCCCCAGCATTTT	CASSLGRTGEDGNQPQHF
TRBJ2-6	-	TRBV5-1	-	TGCGCCAGCAGCTTGGCCCCAAGAAACACTGGGGCCAACGGCCTGACTTTC	CASSLAPRNTGANGLTF
TRBJ2-7	TRBD1	TRBV6-5	-	TGTGCCAGCAGTGGCGACAGGGTGTACGAGCAGTACTTC	CASSGDRVYEQYF
TRBJ2-1	-	TRBV28	-	TGTGCCAGCACCCCAAGCGGTCTAGGGGGCTCCTACAATGAGCAGTTCTTC	CASTPSGLGGSYNEQFF
TRBJ1-1	-	TRBV5-6	-	TGTGCCAGCAGCTCCTTGACCGGGAGGACTGAAGCTTTCTTT	CASSSLTGRTEAFF
TRBJ2-7	-	TRBV4-1	-	TGCGCCAGCAGCCAAGATTCCAGAGAGGTCTCCTACGAGCAGTACTTC	CASSQDSREVSYEQYF
TRBJ2-3	-	TRBV7-9	once	TGTTCCAGCAGCTTAGCGGCAGGTGGGGGGTCACCAGATACGCAGTATTTT	CSSSLAAGGGSPDTQYF
TRBJ2-3	TRBD2	TRBV4-2	-	TGTGCCAGCAGCTCATCGCGGGGGGGGCCAGATACGCAGTATTTT	CASSSSRGGPDTQYF
TRBJ2-7	-	TRBV7-9	-	TGTGCCAGCAGCCCCCCCCCTTCCTACGAGCAGTACTTC	CASSPPPSYEQYF
TRBJ2-4	-	TRBV27	-	TGTGCCACGTCCCGGGACATAACTCTCATGTGCCTGGGGCTAGCCAAAAACATTCAGTACTTC	CATSRDITLMCLGLAKNIQYF
TRBJ2-3	-	TRBV30	-	TGTGCCTGGAGTGGCACAAGAGGGTTCGGTACGCAGTATTTT	CAWSGTRGFGTQYF
TRBJ2-7	-	TRBV19	once	TGTGCCAGTAGCCCCGGGTCCCCCACCGAGCAGTACTTC	CASSPGSPTEQYF
TRBJ2-1	TRBD1	TRBV5-8	-	TGTGCCAGCAGCCAGGGACAGGGGGGCCTCTACAATGAGCAGTTCTTC	CASSQGQGGLYNEQFF
TRBJ2-1	-	TRBV9	once	TGTGCCAGCAGCGTAAGGGGGTTAGGGGGCTCCTACAATGAGCAGTTCTTC	CASSVRGLGGSYNEQFF
TRBJ1-5	-	TRBV5-1	-	TGCGCCAGCAGCTTTAACGGGGTTCAGCCCCAGCATTTT	CASSFNGVQPQHF
TRBJ2-1	-	TRBV14	-	TGTGCCAGCAGCCAGCAGGTCAATGAGCAGTTCTTC	CASSQQVNEQFF
TRBJ2-1	-	TRBV21-1	-	TGTGCCAGCAGCGAACAAAACACCGGGACAAGTGCGTTCTTC	CASSEQNTGTSAFF
TRBJ1-2	TRBD1	TRBV28	-	TGTGCCAGCAGAGACTCCGGGACAGGGGTAGCCTATGGCTACACCTTC	CASRDSGTGVAYGYTF
TRBJ2-7	-	TRBV11-2	-	TGTGCCAGCAGCACAGGGACCTCCTACGAGCAGTACTTC	CASSTGTSYEQYF
TRBJ1-3	TRBD1	TRBV6-5	-	TGTGCCACCAGGGACAGTACTGGAAACACCACATATTTT	CATRDSTGNTTYF
TRBJ2-5	-	TRBV5-6	-	TGTGCCAGCAGCTTGGCGGAGACCCAGTACTTC	CASSLAETQYF
TRBJ2-7	TRBD1	TRBV11-2	-	TGTGCCAGCAGCCTACCGGGACAGGGGCGCGAGCAGTACTTC	CASSLPGQGREQYF
TRBJ2-7	TRBD1	TRBV6-5	-	TGTGCCAGCAGAGCCGGGACAGGCTCCGAGCAGTACTTC	CASRAGTGSEQYF
TRBJ1-2	-	TRBV5-4	-	TGTGCCAGCAGCTTGTCAGGGGTTGTTGGCTACACCTTC	CASSLSGVVGYTF
TRBJ1-6	-	TRBV7-2	few	TGTGCCAGCAGCTTAGGCGACAGCCCCTCCTATAATTCACCCCTCCACTTT	CASSLGDSPSYNSPLHF